The sequence of this T cell receptor (beta chain) was determined in a study of OX40 agonist ivuxolimab in advanced cancers. Study summary: Patients were dosed with the agonistic anti-OX40 (CD134) antibody ivuxolimab.

The CDR3 loop spans 14 amino acids. V lost 4 bases to trimming and J lost 6 bases; unmatched junction nucleotides: 2. The germline V gene has CDR1 ENHRY and CDR2 SYGVKD. This clone was found once. Anyone with autoimmune disease history or systemic immunosuppression was excluded. Generated by immunoSEQ multiplex PCR, the TCRdb table keeps only in-frame clones and is missing some. The sample has about 62,000 clones; roughly 90% are singletons. The chain is built from TRBV10-3 and TRBJ2-1; 11 bases line up with TRBD2. This specimen consisted of CD4+ or CD8+ T cells sorted from blood, obtained in a trial of the OX40 agonist ivuxolimab. The TCR sequence derives from an adult with an advanced solid tumor such as melanoma, head and neck, liver or kidney cancer. The CDR3 is CAISGLAGGNEQFF. The CDR3 nucleotides are TGTGCCATCAGTGGGCTAGCGGGAGGCAATGAGCAGTTCTTC.